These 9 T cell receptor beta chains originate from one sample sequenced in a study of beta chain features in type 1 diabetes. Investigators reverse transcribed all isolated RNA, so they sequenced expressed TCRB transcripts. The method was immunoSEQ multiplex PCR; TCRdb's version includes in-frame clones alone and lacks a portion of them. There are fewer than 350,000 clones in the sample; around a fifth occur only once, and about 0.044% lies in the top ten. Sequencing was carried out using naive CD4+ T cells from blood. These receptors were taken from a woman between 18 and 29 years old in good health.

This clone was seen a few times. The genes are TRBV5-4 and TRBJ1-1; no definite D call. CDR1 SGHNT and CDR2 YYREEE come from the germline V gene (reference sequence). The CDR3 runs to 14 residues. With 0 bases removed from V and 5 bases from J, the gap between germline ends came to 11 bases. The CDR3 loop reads CASSLAVGETEAFF. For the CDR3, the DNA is TGTGCCAGCAGCTTGGCCGTCGGGGAAACTGAAGCTTTCTTT.

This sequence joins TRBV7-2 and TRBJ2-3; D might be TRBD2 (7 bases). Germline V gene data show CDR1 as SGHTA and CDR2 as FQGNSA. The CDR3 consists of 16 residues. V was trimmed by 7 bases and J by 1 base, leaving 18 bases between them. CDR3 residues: CASTVLQGGGTDTQYF. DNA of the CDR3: TGTGCCAGCACCGTGTTACAGGGAGGGGGCACAGATACGCAGTATTTT.

The CDR3 protein is CASSPGGSYNEQFF. CDR3 sequence (DNA): TGTGCCAGCAGTCCAGGGGGGTCCTACAATGAGCAGTTCTTC. This sequence joins TRBV6-1 and TRBJ2-1; D is perhaps TRBD1 (7 bases). The germline V and J ends were trimmed by 5 bases and 1 base, with 9 bases remaining between them. Germline CDR1 MNHNS, CDR2 SASEGT. The CDR3 loop spans 14 amino acids.

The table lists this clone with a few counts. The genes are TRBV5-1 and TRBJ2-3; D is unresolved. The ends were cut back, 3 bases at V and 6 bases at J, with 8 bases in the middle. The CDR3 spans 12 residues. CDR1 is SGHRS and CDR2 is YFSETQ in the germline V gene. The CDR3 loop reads CASSYGSDTQYF. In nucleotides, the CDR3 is TGCGCCAGCAGCTACGGGTCGGATACGCAGTATTTT.

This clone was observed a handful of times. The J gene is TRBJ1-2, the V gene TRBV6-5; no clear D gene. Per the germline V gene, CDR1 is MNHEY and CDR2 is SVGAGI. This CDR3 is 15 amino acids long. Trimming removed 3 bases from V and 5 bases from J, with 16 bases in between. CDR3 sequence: CASSYSDISAYGYTF. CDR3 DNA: TGTGCCAGCAGTTATTCCGACATCTCCGCATATGGCTACACCTTC.

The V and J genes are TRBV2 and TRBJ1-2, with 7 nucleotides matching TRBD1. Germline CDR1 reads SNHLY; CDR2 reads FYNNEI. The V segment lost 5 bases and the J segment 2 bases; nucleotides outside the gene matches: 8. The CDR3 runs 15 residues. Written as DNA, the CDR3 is TGTGCCAGCAGTCCCCAGACAGGGATAAACTATGGCTACACCTTC. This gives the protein CASSPQTGINYGYTF. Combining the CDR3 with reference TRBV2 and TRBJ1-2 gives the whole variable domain EPEVTQTPSHQVTQMGQEVILRCVPISNHLYFYWYRQILGQKVEFLVSFYNNEISEKSEIFDDQFSVERPDGSNFTLKIRSTKLEDSAMYFCASSPQTGINYGYTFGSGTRLTVV.

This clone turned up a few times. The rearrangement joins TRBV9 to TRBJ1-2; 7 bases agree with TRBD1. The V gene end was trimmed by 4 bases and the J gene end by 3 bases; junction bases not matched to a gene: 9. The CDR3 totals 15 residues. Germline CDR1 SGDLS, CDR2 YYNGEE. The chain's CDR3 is CASSPRTGADYGYTF. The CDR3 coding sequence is TGTGCCAGCAGCCCTCGAACAGGGGCGGACTATGGCTACACCTTC. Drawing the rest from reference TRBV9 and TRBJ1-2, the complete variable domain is DSGVTQTPKHLITATGQRVTLRCSPRSGDLSVYWYQQSLDQGLQFLIQYYNGEERAKGNILERFSAQQFPDLHSELNLSSLELGDSALYFCASSPRTGADYGYTFGSGTRLTVV.

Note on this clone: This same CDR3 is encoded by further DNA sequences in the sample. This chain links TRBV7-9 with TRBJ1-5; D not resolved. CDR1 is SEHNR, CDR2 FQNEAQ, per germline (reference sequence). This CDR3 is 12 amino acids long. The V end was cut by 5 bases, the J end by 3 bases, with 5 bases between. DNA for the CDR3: TGTGCCAGCAGCCTCGTCAATCAGCCCCAGCATTTT. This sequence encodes CASSLVNQPQHF.

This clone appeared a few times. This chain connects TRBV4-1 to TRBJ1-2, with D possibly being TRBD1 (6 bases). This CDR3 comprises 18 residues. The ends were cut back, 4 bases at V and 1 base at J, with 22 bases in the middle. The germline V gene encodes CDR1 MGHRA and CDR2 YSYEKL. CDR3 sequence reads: CASSLPGPWTDINYGYTF. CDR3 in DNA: TGCGCCAGCAGCCTCCCGGGGCCGTGGACAGACATTAACTATGGCTACACCTTC.